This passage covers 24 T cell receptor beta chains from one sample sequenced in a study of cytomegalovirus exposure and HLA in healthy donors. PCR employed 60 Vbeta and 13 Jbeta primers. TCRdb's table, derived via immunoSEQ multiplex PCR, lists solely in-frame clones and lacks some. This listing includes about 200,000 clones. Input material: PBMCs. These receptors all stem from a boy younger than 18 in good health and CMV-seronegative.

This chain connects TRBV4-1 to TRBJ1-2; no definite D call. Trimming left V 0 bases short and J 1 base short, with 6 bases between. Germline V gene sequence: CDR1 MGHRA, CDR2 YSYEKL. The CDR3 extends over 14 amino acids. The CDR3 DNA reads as TGCGCCAGCAGCCAAGATTTATTTAACTATGGCTACACCTTC. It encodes CASSQDLFNYGYTF.

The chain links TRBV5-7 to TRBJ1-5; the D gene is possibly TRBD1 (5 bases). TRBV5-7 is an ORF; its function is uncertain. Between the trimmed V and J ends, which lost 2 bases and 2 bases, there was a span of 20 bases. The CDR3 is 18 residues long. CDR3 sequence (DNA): TGTGCCAGCAGCTTCGAGGGACTGCCGAAGAGGGGCAATCAGCCCCAGCATTTT. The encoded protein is CASSFEGLPKRGNQPQHF.

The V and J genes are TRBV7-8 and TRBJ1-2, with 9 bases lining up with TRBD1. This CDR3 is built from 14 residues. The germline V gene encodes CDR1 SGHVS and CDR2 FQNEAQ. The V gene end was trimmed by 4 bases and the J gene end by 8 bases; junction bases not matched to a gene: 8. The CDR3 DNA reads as TGTGCCAGCAGCTGGGACAGGGAGGGCGGCGGCTACACCTTC. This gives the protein CASSWDREGGGYTF.

The CDR3 DNA reads TGTGCCAGCAGCGCGGGACTAGCGGGGGGTGTGACCTACAATGAGCAGTTCTTC. This encodes CASSAGLAGGVTYNEQFF. The chain carries TRBV7-2 and TRBJ2-1; 15 positions agree with TRBD2. Germline V gene sequence: CDR1 SGHTA, CDR2 FQGNSA. V lost 5 bases, J lost 2 bases, and 7 bases stayed unmatched. The CDR3 length is 18 residues.

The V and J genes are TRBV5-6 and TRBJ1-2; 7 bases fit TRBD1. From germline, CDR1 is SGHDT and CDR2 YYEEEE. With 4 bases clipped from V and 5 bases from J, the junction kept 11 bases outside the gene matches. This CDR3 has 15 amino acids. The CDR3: CASSQTPRQGYGYTF. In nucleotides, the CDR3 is TGTGCCAGCAGCCAAACCCCGAGACAGGGATATGGCTACACCTTC. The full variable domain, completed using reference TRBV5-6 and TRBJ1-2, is DAGVTQSPTHLIKTRGQQVTLRCSPKSGHDTVSWYQQALGQGPQFIFQYYEEEERQRGNFPDRFSGHQFPNYSSELNVNALLLGDSALYLCASSQTPRQGYGYTFGSGTRLTVV.

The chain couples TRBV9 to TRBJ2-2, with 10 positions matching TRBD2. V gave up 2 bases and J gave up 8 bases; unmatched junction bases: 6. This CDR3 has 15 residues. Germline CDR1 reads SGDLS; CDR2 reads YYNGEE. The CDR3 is CASSVVSGGAGELFF. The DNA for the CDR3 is TGTGCCAGCAGCGTGGTGAGCGGGGGGGCTGGGGAGCTGTTTTTT.

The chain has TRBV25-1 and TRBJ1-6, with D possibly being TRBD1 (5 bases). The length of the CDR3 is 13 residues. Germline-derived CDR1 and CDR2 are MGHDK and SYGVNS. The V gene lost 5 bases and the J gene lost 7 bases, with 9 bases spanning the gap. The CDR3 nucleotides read TGTGCCAGCAGTACAGGTTCCAATTCACCCCTCCACTTT. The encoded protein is CASSTGSNSPLHF.

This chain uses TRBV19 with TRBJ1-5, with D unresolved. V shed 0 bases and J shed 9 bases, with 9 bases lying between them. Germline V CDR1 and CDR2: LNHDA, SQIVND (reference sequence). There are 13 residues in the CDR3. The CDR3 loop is CASSIDPGLPQHF. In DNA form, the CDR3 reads TGTGCCAGTAGTATAGATCCGGGATTGCCCCAGCATTTT.

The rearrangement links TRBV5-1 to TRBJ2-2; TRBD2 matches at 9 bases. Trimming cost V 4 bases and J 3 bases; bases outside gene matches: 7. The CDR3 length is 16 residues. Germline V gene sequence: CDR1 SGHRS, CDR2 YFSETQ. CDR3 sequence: CASSGTGLAYTGELFF. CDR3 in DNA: TGCGCCAGCAGCGGGACGGGACTAGCATACACCGGGGAGCTGTTTTTT.

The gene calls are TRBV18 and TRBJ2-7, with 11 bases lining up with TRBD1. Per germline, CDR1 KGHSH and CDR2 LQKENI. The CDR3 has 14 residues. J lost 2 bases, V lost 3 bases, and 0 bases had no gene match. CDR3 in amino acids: CASSPGQGAYEQYF. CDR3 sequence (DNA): TGTGCCAGCTCACCGGGACAGGGGGCCTACGAGCAGTACTTC. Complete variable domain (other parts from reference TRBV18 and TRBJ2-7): NAGVMQNPRHLVRRRGQEARLRCSPMKGHSHVYWYRQLPEEGLKFMVYLQKENIIDESGMPKERFSAEFPKEGPSILRIQQVVRGDSAAYFCASSPGQGAYEQYFGPGTRLTVT.

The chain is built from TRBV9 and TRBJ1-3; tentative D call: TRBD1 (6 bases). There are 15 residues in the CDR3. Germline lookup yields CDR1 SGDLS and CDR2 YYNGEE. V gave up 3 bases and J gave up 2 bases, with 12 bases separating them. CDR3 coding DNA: TGTGCCAGCAGCGAAGGGGGTCGACCTGGAAACACCATATATTTT. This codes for CASSEGGRPGNTIYF.

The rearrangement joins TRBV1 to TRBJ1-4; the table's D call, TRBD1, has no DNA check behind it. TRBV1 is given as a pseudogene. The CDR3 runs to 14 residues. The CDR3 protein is CTSSQGQLMTKLFF. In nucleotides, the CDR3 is TGCACCAGCAGCCAGGGGCAGTTAATGACTAAACTGTTTTTT.

DNA for the CDR3: TGTGCCAGCAGCGGTATGGGACAGGGTAAGGCTGAAGCTTTCTTT. This gives the protein CASSGMGQGKAEAFF. The chain couples TRBV7-2 to TRBJ1-1; 9 bases are a match to TRBD1. The germline gives CDR1 SGHTA, CDR2 FQGNSA. The V segment lost 5 bases and the J segment 6 bases; nucleotides outside the gene matches: 10. CDR3 length: 15 amino acids.

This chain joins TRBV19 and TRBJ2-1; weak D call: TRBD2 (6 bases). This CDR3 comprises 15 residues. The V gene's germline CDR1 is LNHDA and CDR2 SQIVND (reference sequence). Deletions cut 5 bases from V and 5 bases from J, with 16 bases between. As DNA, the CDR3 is TGTGCCAGTAGTTGGGAGGATAAAGTCAACAATGAGCAGTTCTTC. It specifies CASSWEDKVNNEQFF.

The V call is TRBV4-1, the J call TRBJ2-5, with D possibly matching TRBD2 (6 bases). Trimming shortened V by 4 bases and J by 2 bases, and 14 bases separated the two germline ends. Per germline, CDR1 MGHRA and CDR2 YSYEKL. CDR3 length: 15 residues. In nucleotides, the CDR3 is TGCGCCAGCAGCCGTGCCGGGGCGGGGCAAGAGACCCAGTACTTC. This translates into CASSRAGAGQETQYF.

The CDR3 reads CASSTASGGETQYF. In DNA form, the CDR3 reads TGTGCCAGCAGCACAGCCTCGGGAGGAGAGACCCAGTACTTC. The chain employs TRBV7-9 and TRBJ2-5; 7 bases fit TRBD2. CDR1 and CDR2 from the germline V gene are SEHNR and FQNEAQ (reference sequence). CDR3 length: 14 amino acids. Trimming cost V 5 bases and J 4 bases; bases outside gene matches: 7.

The CDR3 DNA reads TGTGCCAGCACCGCGGCACCTAATCGAAAGGCCCTATATGGCTACACCTTC. Translated, it gives CASTAAPNRKALYGYTF. The V and J genes are TRBV5-4 and TRBJ1-2; D gene ambiguous. Trimming took 6 bases from V and 5 from J, leaving 26 bases between them. This CDR3 is 17 amino acids long. The V gene's germline CDR1 is SGHNT and CDR2 YYREEE (reference sequence). Drawing the rest from reference TRBV5-4 and TRBJ1-2, the complete variable domain is ETGVTQSPTHLIKTRGQQVTLRCSSQSGHNTVSWYQQALGQGPQFIFQYYREEENGRGNFPPRFSGLQFPNYSSELNVNALELDDSALYLCASTAAPNRKALYGYTFGSGTRLTVV.

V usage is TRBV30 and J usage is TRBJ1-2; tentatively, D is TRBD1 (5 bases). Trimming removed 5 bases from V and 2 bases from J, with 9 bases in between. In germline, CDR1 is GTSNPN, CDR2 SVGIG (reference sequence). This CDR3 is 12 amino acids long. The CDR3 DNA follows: TGTGCCTGGGGGACTGGAAACTATGGCTACACCTTC. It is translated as CAWGTGNYGYTF.

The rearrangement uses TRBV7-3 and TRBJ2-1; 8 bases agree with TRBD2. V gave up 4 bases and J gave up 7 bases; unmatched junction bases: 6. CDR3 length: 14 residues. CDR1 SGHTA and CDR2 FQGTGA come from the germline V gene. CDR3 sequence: CASSSRGAGNEQFF. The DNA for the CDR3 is TGTGCCAGCAGCTCGCGGGGGGCCGGGAATGAGCAGTTCTTC.

Written as DNA, the CDR3 is TGTGCCAGCAGCTTAGTTGACTGGACCGGGGAGCTGTTTTTT. Protein product: CASSLVDWTGELFF. This rearrangement joins TRBV7-9 to TRBJ2-2; D uncertain. The CDR3 spans 14 residues. Germline V gene sequence: CDR1 SEHNR, CDR2 FQNEAQ (reference sequence). V lost 1 base and J lost 5, with 8 bases in between.

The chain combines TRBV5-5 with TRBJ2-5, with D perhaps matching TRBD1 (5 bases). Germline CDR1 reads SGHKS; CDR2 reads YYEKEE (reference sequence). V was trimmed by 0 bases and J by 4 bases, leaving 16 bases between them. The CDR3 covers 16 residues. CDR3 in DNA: TGTGCCAGCAGCTTGGGTGGGGCGCGGTCCCTAGAGACCCAGTACTTC. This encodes CASSLGGARSLETQYF. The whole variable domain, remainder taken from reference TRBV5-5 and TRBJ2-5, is DAGVTQSPTHLIKTRGQQVTLRCSPISGHKSVSWYQQVLGQGPQFIFQYYEKEERGRGNFPDRFSARQFPNYSSELNVNALLLGDSALYLCASSLGGARSLETQYFGPGTRLLVL.

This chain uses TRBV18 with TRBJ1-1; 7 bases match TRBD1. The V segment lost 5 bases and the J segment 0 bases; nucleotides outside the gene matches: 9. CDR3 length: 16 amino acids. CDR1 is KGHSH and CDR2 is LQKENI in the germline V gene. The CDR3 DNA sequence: TGTGCCAGCTCATGGGACAGCTTGAAGATGAACACTGAAGCTTTCTTT. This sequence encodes CASSWDSLKMNTEAFF.

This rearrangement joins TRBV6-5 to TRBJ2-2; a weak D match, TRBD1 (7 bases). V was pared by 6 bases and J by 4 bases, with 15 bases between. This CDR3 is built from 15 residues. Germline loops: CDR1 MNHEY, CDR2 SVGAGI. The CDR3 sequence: CASRRQGGPTGELFF. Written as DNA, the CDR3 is TGTGCCAGCAGAAGACAGGGAGGCCCCACCGGGGAGCTGTTTTTT.

The CDR3 protein is CASSTGVGRPSYEQYF. As DNA, the CDR3 is TGTGCCAGCAGCACGGGGGTGGGACGGCCCTCCTACGAGCAGTACTTC. The genes are TRBV28 and TRBJ2-7, with a possible D match to TRBD2 (6 bases). Germline V gene sequence: CDR1 MDHEN, CDR2 SYDVKM. This CDR3 is built from 16 residues. Trimming left V 6 bases short and J 0 bases short, with 18 bases between. The complete variable domain, with remaining parts taken from reference TRBV28 and TRBJ2-7, reads DVKVTQSSRYLVKRTGEKVFLECVQDMDHENMFWYRQDPGLGLRLIYFSYDVKMKEKGDIPEGYSVSREKKERFSLILESASTNQTSMYLCASSTGVGRPSYEQYFGPGTRLTVT.